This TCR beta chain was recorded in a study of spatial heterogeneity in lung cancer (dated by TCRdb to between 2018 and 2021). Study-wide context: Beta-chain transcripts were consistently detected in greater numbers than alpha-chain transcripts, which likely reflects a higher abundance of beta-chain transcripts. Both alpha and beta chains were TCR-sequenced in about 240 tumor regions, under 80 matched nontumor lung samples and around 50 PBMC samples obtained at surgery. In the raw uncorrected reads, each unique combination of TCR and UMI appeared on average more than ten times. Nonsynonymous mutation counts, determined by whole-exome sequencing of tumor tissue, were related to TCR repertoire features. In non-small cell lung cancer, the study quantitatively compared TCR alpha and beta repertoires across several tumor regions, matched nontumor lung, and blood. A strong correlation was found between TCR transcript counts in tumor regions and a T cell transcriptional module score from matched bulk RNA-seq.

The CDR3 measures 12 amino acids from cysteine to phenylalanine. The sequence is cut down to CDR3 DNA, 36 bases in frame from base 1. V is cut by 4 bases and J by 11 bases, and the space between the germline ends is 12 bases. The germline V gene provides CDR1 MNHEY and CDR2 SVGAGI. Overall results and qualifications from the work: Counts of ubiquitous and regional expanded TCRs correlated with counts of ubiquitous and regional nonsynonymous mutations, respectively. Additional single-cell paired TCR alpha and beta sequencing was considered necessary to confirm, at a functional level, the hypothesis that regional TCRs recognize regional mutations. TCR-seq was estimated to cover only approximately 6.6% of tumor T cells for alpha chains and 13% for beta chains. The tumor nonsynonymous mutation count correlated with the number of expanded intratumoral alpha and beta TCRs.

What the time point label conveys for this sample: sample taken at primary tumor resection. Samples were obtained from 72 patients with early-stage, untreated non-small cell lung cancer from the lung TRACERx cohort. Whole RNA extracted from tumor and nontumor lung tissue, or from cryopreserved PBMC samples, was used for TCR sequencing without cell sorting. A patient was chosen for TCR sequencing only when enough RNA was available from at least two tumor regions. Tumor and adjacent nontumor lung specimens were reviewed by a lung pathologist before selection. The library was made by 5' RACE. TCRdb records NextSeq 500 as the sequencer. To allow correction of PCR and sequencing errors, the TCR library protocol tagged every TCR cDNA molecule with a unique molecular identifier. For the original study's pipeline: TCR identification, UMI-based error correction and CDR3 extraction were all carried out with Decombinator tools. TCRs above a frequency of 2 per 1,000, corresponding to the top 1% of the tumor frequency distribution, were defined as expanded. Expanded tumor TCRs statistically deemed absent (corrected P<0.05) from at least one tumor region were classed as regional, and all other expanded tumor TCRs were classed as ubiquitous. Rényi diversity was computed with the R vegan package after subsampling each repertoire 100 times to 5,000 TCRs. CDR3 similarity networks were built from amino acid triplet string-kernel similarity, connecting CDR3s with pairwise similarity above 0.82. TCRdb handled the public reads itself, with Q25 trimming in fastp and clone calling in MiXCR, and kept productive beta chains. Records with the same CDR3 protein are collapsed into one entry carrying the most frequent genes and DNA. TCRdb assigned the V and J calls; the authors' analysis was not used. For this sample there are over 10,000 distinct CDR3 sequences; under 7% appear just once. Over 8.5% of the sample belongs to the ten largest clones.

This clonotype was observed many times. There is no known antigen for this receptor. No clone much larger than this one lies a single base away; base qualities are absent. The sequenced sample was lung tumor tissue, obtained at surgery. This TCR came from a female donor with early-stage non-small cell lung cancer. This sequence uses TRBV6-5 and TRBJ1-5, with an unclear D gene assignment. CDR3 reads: CASSSPLGTQHF. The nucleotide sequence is TGTGCCAGCAGTTCCCCGCTTGGGACCCAGCATTTT.